What follows is one T cell receptor beta chain and its context. The sample originates from a study of T cell changes during pregnancy in multiple sclerosis. Method: immunoSEQ multiplex PCR; TCRdb's copy keeps in-frame clones and lacks some. Seen here are more than 55,000 clones, 80% to 95% observed once, and the top ten hold 3% to 4%. V lost 1 base, J lost 4 bases, and 10 bases stayed unmatched. The CDR3 totals 18 residues. Germline CDR1 and CDR2: KGHSH and LQKENI. The V and J genes are TRBV18 and TRBJ2-2; 9 nucleotides agree with TRBD2. The receptor's source is a female donor in good health, enrolled as a control in a pregnancy study. The specimen comprised peripheral blood, sampled after pregnancy. Here the CDR3 reads CASSPQSLAGLSTGELFF. CDR3 in DNA: TGTGCCAGCTCACCACAAAGTCTAGCGGGACTATCCACCGGGGAGCTGTTTTTT.